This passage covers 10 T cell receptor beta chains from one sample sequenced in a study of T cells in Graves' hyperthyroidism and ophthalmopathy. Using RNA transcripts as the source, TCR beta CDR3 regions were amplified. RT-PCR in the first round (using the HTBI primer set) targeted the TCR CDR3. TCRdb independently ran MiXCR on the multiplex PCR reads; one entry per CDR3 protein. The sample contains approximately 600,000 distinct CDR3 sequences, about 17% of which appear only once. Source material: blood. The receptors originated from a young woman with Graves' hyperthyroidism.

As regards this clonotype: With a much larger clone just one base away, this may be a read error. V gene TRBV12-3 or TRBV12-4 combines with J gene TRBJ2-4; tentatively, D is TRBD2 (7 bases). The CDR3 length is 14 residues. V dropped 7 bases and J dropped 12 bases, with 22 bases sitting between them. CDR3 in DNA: TGTGCCAGCAAAGTCCTAGGGGGGGTAAGTGGTCAGTACTTC. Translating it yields CASKVLGGVSGQYF.

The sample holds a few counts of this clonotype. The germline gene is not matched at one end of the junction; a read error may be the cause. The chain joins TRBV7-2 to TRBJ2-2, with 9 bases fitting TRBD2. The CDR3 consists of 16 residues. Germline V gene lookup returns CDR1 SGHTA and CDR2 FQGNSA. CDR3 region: CVSSLAGGRVTGELFF. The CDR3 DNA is TGTGTCAGCAGCTTAGCAGGCGGGAGGGTTACCGGGGAGCTGTTTTTT.

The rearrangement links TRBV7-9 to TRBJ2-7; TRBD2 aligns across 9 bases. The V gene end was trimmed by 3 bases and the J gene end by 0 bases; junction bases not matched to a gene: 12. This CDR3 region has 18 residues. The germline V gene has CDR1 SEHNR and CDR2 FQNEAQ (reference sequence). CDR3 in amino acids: CASSFAGGSYGASYEQYF. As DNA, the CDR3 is TGTGCCAGCAGCTTTGCGGGAGGGTCTTATGGGGCCTCCTACGAGCAGTACTTC.

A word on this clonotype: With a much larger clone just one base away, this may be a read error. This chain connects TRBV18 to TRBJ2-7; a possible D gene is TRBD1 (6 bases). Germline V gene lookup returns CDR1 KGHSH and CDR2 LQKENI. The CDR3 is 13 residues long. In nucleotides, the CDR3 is TGTGCCAGCTCACAGGGGGTTCGGTACGAGCAGCACTTC. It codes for CASSQGVRYEQHF.

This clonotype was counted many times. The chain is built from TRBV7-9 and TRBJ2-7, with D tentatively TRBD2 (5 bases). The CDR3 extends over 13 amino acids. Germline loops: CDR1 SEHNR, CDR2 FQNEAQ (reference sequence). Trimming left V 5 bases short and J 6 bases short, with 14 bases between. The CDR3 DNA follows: TGTGCCAGCAGCGGGCCGGGGTCGGGCGAGCAGTACTTC. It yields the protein CASSGPGSGEQYF.

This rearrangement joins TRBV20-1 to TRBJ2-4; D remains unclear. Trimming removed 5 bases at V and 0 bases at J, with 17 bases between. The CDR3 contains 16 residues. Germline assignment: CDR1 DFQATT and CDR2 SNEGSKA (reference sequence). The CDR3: CSARPTKGLAKNIQYF. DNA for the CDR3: TGCAGTGCTCGCCCAACTAAAGGTCTAGCCAAAAACATTCAGTACTTC.

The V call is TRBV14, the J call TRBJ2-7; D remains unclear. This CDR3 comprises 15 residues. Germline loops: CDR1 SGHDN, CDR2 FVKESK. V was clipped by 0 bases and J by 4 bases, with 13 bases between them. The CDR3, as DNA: TGTGCCAGCAGCCAAGATGGTAGGAAGAGGTACGAGCAGTACTTC. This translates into CASSQDGRKRYEQYF.

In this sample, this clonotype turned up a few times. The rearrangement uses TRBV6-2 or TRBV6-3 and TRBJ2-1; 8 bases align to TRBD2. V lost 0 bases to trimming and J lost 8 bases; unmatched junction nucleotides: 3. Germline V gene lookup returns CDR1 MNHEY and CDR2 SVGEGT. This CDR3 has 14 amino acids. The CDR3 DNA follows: TGTGCCAGCAGTTACTCCCCGGGGGGGCATGAGCAGTTCTTC. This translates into CASSYSPGGHEQFF.

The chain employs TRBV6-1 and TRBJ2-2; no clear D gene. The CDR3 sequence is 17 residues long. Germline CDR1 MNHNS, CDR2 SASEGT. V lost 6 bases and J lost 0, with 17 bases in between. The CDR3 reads CASSEPFETSNTGELFF. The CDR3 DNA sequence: TGTGCCAGCAGCGAGCCCTTCGAGACCTCGAACACCGGGGAGCTGTTTTTT.

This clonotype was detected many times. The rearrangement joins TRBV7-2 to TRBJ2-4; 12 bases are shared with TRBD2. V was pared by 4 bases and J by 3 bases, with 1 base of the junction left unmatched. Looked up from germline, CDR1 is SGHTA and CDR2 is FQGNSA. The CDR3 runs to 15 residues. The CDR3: CASSWTSGNKNIQYF. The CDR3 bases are TGTGCCAGCAGCTGGACTAGCGGGAACAAAAACATTCAGTACTTC. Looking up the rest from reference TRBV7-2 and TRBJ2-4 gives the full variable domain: GAGVSQSPSNKVTEKGKDVELRCDPISGHTALYWYRQSLGQGLEFLIYFQGNSAPDKSGLPSDRFSAERTGGSVSTLTIQRTQQEDSAVYLCASSWTSGNKNIQYFGAGTRLSVL.